The entry below gives a single T cell receptor (beta chain) sequence along with its context. The specificity of this receptor is unknown. No much larger clone exists at a distance of one base, and base qualities are not known. The data stem from a study of identical twins (dated by TCRdb to 2015 to 2016). Looking at the study overall: To test whether fetal clonotypes persist, the study used deep sequencing on TCR alpha and beta repertoires from monozygotic twins, unrelated adults of various ages, and cord blood. To rule out contamination, the twin experiments were replicated at different times with different library preparation protocols.

Study-wide conclusions, independent of this receptor: Abundant cord blood beta clonotypes carried fewer insertions; young adult naive repertoires showed a weaker similar trend, while memory repertoires showed none. Because the same donors could not be followed over many years, the conclusions depended on cross-sectional statistical analysis. Zero-insertion analyses could be partly confounded by invariant T cells such as MAIT and iNKT, although diverse VJ usage argued against such confounding for most clonotypes. Out-of-frame TCR alpha sharing in monozygotic twins was systematically underestimated by recombination models, whereas sharing between unrelated individuals was in agreement with the recombination models. Excess twin sharing in beta out-of-frame sequences was weaker because fewer shared sequences lowered the signal-to-noise ratio. Compared with coincidental sharing between unrelated individuals, out-of-frame TCR alpha sequences shared between twins showed an excess of sequences with low generation probability.

Library construction relied on 5' RACE. Reads for this sample came from an Illumina HiSeq 2000. A universal primer binding site was introduced by template switching, and a unique molecular identifier was present in the final cDNA, enabling accurate counting of TCR cDNA molecules. Specific primers in the conserved constant-segment region were used to synthesize first-strand cDNA for TCR alpha and beta chains. To control for contamination, every cDNA library carried two barcodes: a SMART-Mk sample barcode plus Illumina barcodes. Two successive PCR steps introduced TruSeq adapter sequences along with Illumina sample barcodes. The Illumina HiSeq platform was used with custom primers to sequence TCR alpha and beta cDNA libraries. As for the authors' bioinformatics: MiGEC processed the raw reads to extract unique molecular identifiers, while MiXCR was used to determine the CDR3 positions. Recombination models were inferred per individual with the repgenHMM and IGoR tools using an EM algorithm. The analysis of shared clonotypes was done with the tcR package in R, with sharing normalized by the product of cloneset sizes. To study raw recombination without the effects of thymic and clonal selection, out-of-frame nonproductive sequences were analyzed. The public sequencing data were trimmed at Q25 with fastp and processed into clonotypes with MiXCR by TCRdb, which kept only in-frame beta chains. Rows merge per CDR3 protein into single entries with the most common DNA and genes. V and J calls and clone size were set by TCRdb, not the authors. The sample records about 220,000 distinct CDR3 sequences, 6.5% to 9% of which are singletons. The ten largest clones capture less than 6.5% of the sample.

All donors were healthy Caucasians. The twin cohort comprised three pairs of female monozygotic twins, all aged roughly 18 to 29 years. Positive isolation kits from Invitrogen were used to isolate the CD4+ and CD8+ T cell populations. The CDR3 goes from the cysteine to the phenylalanine over 13 residues. The read is trimmed to its CDR3 DNA, 39 bases read in frame from base 1. The junction carries 12 bases between V and J, which are trimmed by 0 bases and 10 bases respectively. CDR1 and CDR2, looked up from the germline V gene, are MRHNA and SNTAGT. This sample also belongs to another study, concerning yellow fever vaccine responses in identical twins. The second study reports: The T cell response to vaccination in identical twins was reported by the authors to appear partly convergent and partly personalized. Focusing on identical twins, the study followed the T cell clones that responded to the vaccine, and did so with precision.

The chain is encoded by TRBV6-4 joined to TRBJ1-1, with TRBD1 tentatively as D gene (5 bases match). This TCR derives from a woman aged 18-30 years in good health. The sequenced material came from CD8+ T cells sorted from blood. The CDR3 here reads CASSDSNSGGAFF. The DNA sequence follows: TGTGCCAGCAGTGACTCGAATTCCGGGGGAGCTTTCTTT.